These 20 T cell receptor beta chains originate from one sample sequenced in a study of CD8+CD57+ T cells in acquired aplastic anemia. Genomic DNA served as template for TCR beta VDJ and CDR3 profiling. TCRdb passed the reads through MiXCR, listing each CDR3 protein once. The sample carries more than 150,000 distinct CDR3 sequences, less than 55% recorded once. The sequenced sample was sorted CD4+, CD8+, or CD8+CD57+ T cells (not recorded which) from PBMCs. The receptor set was obtained from a human donor in good health.

A few counts support this clonotype. J is TRBJ2-5 and V is TRBV10-3; 7 bases are a match to TRBD1. Germline lookup yields CDR1 ENHRY and CDR2 SYGVKD. The CDR3 totals 15 residues. V lost 5 bases to trimming and J lost 3 bases; unmatched junction nucleotides: 9. The CDR3 DNA sequence: TGTGCCATCAGTCCGGGACAGAGGCCAGAAGAGACCCAGTACTTC. It specifies CAISPGQRPEETQYF.

The rearrangement joins TRBV20-1 to TRBJ1-1; D is unclear. The CDR3 sequence is 14 residues long. Trimming took off 3 bases at V and 0 bases at J, with 11 bases between the two ends. CDR1 is DFQATT and CDR2 is SNEGSKA in the germline V gene (reference sequence). The chain's CDR3 is CSASLLSMNTEAFF. CDR3 DNA: TGCAGTGCTAGTTTGCTCAGCATGAACACTGAAGCTTTCTTT.

This sequence joins TRBV20-1 and TRBJ2-2; 9 bases align to TRBD1. V dropped 1 base and J dropped 7; count of bases not matched to a gene: 4. CDR3 length equals 14 residues. Per germline, CDR1 DFQATT and CDR2 SNEGSKA (reference sequence). The CDR3 is CSARATGGHGELFF. The CDR3 coding sequence is TGCAGTGCTAGAGCGACAGGGGGGCACGGGGAGCTGTTTTTT.

This chain links TRBV15 with TRBJ2-4, with D perhaps TRBD1 (6 bases). Looked up from germline, CDR1 is LNHNV and CDR2 is YYDKDF (reference sequence). V lost 5 bases, J lost 6 bases, and 11 bases lay in between. The CDR3 totals 13 residues. The CDR3 nucleotides read TGTGCCACCAGCGAGGACAGACGAAACATTCAGTACTTC. Translated: CATSEDRRNIQYF.

As for this clonotype: At one end, the junction sequence differs from germline, possibly due to a read error. This chain connects TRBV7-6 to TRBJ2-7; no clear D gene. Germline CDR1 SGHVS, CDR2 FNYEAQ. The CDR3 has 13 amino acids. CDR3 protein: CASGTEGSYGQYF. The CDR3, as DNA: TGTGCCAGCGGTACGGAAGGCTCCTACGGGCAGTACTTC.

The chain has TRBV7-2 and TRBJ1-1; tentative D call: TRBD1 (5 bases). Germline-derived CDR1 and CDR2 are SGHTA and FQGNSA. The length of the CDR3 is 13 residues. The V gene lost 8 bases and the J gene lost 4 bases, with 14 bases spanning the gap. The CDR3 DNA sequence: TGTGCCAGCGCCCAGGGTAGAGGCACTGAAGCTTTCTTT. Its translation is CASAQGRGTEAFF. Full variable domain (outside the CDR3, taken from reference TRBV7-2 and TRBJ1-1): GAGVSQSPSNKVTEKGKDVELRCDPISGHTALYWYRQSLGQGLEFLIYFQGNSAPDKSGLPSDRFSAERTGGSVSTLTIQRTQQEDSAVYLCASAQGRGTEAFFGQGTRLTVV.

J is TRBJ2-7 and V is TRBV9; D is possibly TRBD1 or TRBD2 (5 bases each). Per germline, CDR1 SGDLS and CDR2 YYNGEE. The CDR3 sequence is 16 residues long. V was shortened by 6 bases and J by 3 bases, with 22 bases between the two germline ends. The CDR3 spells CASTRESTTPYYEQYF. The CDR3, as DNA: TGTGCCAGCACCAGGGAGAGCACCACCCCCTACTACGAGCAGTACTTC.

There are many counts of this clonotype. This chain uses TRBV24-1 with TRBJ2-1; 9 bases line up with TRBD1. Losses at the gene ends were 3 bases for V and 5 bases for J; bases not matched to a gene: 7. The CDR3 is 16 residues long. Germline CDR1 KGHDR, CDR2 SFDVKD. This CDR3 reads CATSDPGQGSHNEQFF. In DNA, the CDR3 is TGTGCCACCAGTGATCCGGGACAGGGATCCCACAATGAGCAGTTCTTC.

In this sample, this clonotype turned up many times. This chain uses TRBV2 with TRBJ2-7; the D is unclear. The CDR3 covers 14 residues. The germline V and J ends were trimmed by 6 bases and 0 bases, with 12 bases remaining between them. CDR1 and CDR2 (germline): SNHLY, FYNNEI. The DNA for the CDR3 is TGTGCCAGCAGGGAACAGTCGAGCTCCTACGAGCAGTACTTC. It specifies CASREQSSSYEQYF.

This clonotype has ten or more counts. Sequence at one end of the junction differs from germline and may be a read error. This chain uses TRBV10-3 with TRBJ2-1, with no clear D. Germline-derived CDR1 and CDR2 are ENHRY and SYGVKD. This CDR3 is built from 14 residues. CDR3 loop: CASSESRVMGEQFF. DNA of the CDR3: TGTGCCAGCAGTGAGAGCCGGGTGATGGGTGAGCAGTTCTTC.

This clonotype was recorded many times. The J gene is TRBJ2-4, the V gene TRBV20-1, with unresolved D. Germline V lookup: CDR1 DFQATT, CDR2 SNEGSKA (reference sequence). This CDR3 has 14 residues. V was cut by 0 bases and J by 0 bases, with 6 bases left in between. This CDR3 is CSARDRTAKNIQYF. Here the CDR3 DNA reads TGCAGTGCTAGAGATCGTACAGCCAAAAACATTCAGTACTTC.

This clonotype showed up many times. CDR3 DNA sequence: TGTGCCAGTACCGCATACACTTACCGAATAGCGAAGGACACCGGGGAGCTGTTTTTT. Translated: CASTAYTYRIAKDTGELFF. The chain carries TRBV19 and TRBJ2-2; a possible D gene is TRBD2 (5 bases). V was clipped by 7 bases and J by 3 bases, with 27 bases between them. This CDR3 comprises 19 residues. CDR1 and CDR2 (germline): LNHDA, SQIVND (reference sequence).

This clonotype was counted ten times or more. The chain is built from TRBV7-3 and TRBJ2-1; 7 bases agree with TRBD2. Germline lookup yields CDR1 SGHTA and CDR2 FQGTGA. J gave up 12 bases and V 2 bases, and 7 bases lay outside the gene matches. This CDR3 comprises 13 residues. CDR3 sequence reads: CASSLVLGEGQFF. The CDR3 DNA reads TGTGCCAGCAGCTTAGTGCTCGGGGAGGGGCAGTTCTTC.

The V gene is TRBV19, the J gene TRBJ1-6; D remains ambiguous. CDR3 length: 15 residues. Trimming stripped 9 bases from V and 8 bases from J, with 20 bases between. CDR1 and CDR2 from the germline V gene are LNHDA and SQIVND (reference sequence). DNA for the CDR3: TGTGCCAGCGCAAAAACGTACCGGGTTGATTCACCCCTCCACTTT. It encodes CASAKTYRVDSPLHF.

This clonotype was picked up many times. J is TRBJ2-7 and V is TRBV5-5; D not certain. The length of the CDR3 is 15 residues. Trimming cost V 1 base and J 0 bases, with 11 bases left between them. Germline V lookup: CDR1 SGHKS, CDR2 YYEKEE (reference sequence). The CDR3: CASSLNSGSSYEQYF. The CDR3 DNA is TGTGCCAGCAGCTTGAATTCGGGCTCCTCCTACGAGCAGTACTTC.

This clonotype was seen only once. CDR3 DNA sequence: TGTGCCAGTAGTATTACGGGGGGGTACAATGAGCAGTTCTTC. This codes for CASSITGGYNEQFF. V is TRBV19 and J is TRBJ2-1, with 8 positions matching TRBD2. The CDR3 length is 14 residues. Germline CDR1 LNHDA, CDR2 SQIVND (reference sequence). The ends lost 3 bases at V and 4 bases at J; junction bases unmatched: 2.

This clonotype has just a few counts. The J gene is TRBJ2-7, the V gene TRBV11-2; TRBD2 matches 11 bases. CDR1 and CDR2 (germline): SGHAT, FQNNGV. The V segment lost 8 bases and the J segment 5 bases; nucleotides outside the gene matches: 14. The CDR3 totals 16 residues. Here the CDR3 DNA reads TGTGCCAGCGGCCATATAGCGGGAGGGCGACGACACGAGCAGTACTTC. It codes for CASGHIAGGRRHEQYF.

This clonotype was seen at least ten times. The chain carries TRBV20-1 and TRBJ2-5, with 9 nucleotides matching TRBD1. The CDR3 extends over 13 amino acids. The trim removed 6 bases at V and 3 bases at J, leaving 5 bases unmatched. Per the germline V gene, CDR1 is DFQATT and CDR2 is SNEGSKA (reference sequence). The chain's CDR3 is CSAPRTGEETQYF. CDR3 sequence (DNA): TGCAGTGCCCCTAGGACAGGGGAAGAGACCCAGTACTTC.

The CDR3 is CASSSPVKLRGYTF. In nucleotides, the CDR3 is TGTGCCAGCAGCTCTCCCGTGAAGCTACGTGGCTACACCTTC. The gene calls are TRBV7-2 and TRBJ1-2; unclear D gene. The germline V gene has CDR1 SGHTA and CDR2 FQGNSA. This CDR3 spans 14 amino acids. The V end lost 4 bases, the J end lost 7 bases, and 16 bases lay between the germline ends.

V gene TRBV10-1 combines with J gene TRBJ2-1; 14 nucleotides align to TRBD2. Germline CDR1 reads WNHNN; CDR2 reads SYGVQD (reference sequence). J was trimmed by 1 base and V by 4 bases; bases with no gene match: 9. This CDR3 region has 19 residues. The CDR3 loop is CASSAKGLAGEISYNEQFF. Written as DNA, the CDR3 is TGCGCCAGCAGTGCGAAGGGACTAGCGGGAGAAATATCCTACAATGAGCAGTTCTTC.